A single sample is the source of the 31 T cell receptor beta chains below, sequenced in a study of metastatic and nonmetastatic thyroid tumors. TCRdb re-called clones from the PCR reads using MiXCR. The sample carries about 15,000 clones, 29% recorded once. No patient had received any treatment before thyroid surgery. Material: tumor tissue. These receptors were collected from a male donor with papillary thyroid cancer or a benign thyroid nodule (not recorded which). Some clones in this sample may be carry-over from other donors' samples.

Ten or more counts support this clone. This rearrangement joins TRBV2 to TRBJ1-3; possibly TRBD1 for D (5 bases). V was clipped by 7 bases and J by 0 bases, with 10 bases between them. Germline CDR1 is SNHLY and CDR2 is FYNNEI. The CDR3 has 14 residues. Written as DNA, the CDR3 is TGTGCCAGCAAGGGGACCTACTCTGGAAACACCATATATTTT. Translation gives CASKGTYSGNTIYF.

The rearrangement joins TRBV9 to TRBJ2-7; 9 bases match TRBD2. The CDR3 consists of 15 residues. Per the germline V gene, CDR1 is SGDLS and CDR2 is YYNGEE. Trimming cost V 4 bases and J 6 bases; bases outside gene matches: 11. This CDR3 is CASSPQAGGFSEQYF. In DNA form, the CDR3 reads TGTGCCAGCAGCCCCCAAGCGGGAGGCTTTTCCGAGCAGTACTTC.

This clone is classed as medium-sized. The J gene is TRBJ2-2, the V gene TRBV6-4, with D possibly called TRBD1 or TRBD2 (5 bases each). The CDR3 runs 16 residues. Germline V gene lookup returns CDR1 MRHNA and CDR2 SNTAGT. V was clipped by 2 bases and J by 2 bases, with 12 bases between them. The CDR3: CASSDGTDLNTGELFF. The CDR3 region has the DNA TGTGCCAGCAGTGACGGGACCGATCTTAACACCGGGGAGCTGTTTTTT.

About this clone: The junction does not match germline at one end; this may be a read error. The chain carries TRBV11-2 and TRBJ2-1, with TRBD2 matching over 7 bases. This CDR3 has 15 residues. The germline CDR1 and CDR2 sequences are SGHAT and FQNNGV. For the CDR3, the DNA is TGTGTCAGCAACCCAGGACGGACTAGATACAATGAGCAGTTCTTC. Amino acids: CVSNPGRTRYNEQFF.

There are many counts of this clone. The CDR3 DNA reads TGTGCCTGGGACCGGGGCTCCCGGGATACGCAGTATTTT. This codes for CAWDRGSRDTQYF. V and J are TRBV30 and TRBJ2-3, with D tentatively TRBD1 or TRBD2 (5 bases each). Trimming left V 5 bases short and J 6 bases short, with 15 bases between. The CDR3 extends over 13 amino acids. Germline CDR1 GTSNPN, CDR2 SVGIG (reference sequence).

This clone came up many times. The V and J genes are TRBV19 and TRBJ1-1; tentative D call: TRBD1 (5 bases). V was shortened by 10 bases and J by 2 bases, with 20 bases between the two germline ends. The CDR3 is 15 residues long. The germline gives CDR1 LNHDA, CDR2 SQIVND (reference sequence). CDR3 sequence: CATFPGRRRNTEAFF. The CDR3 DNA sequence: TGTGCCACCTTCCCGGGACGTCGAAGAAACACTGAAGCTTTCTTT.

This clone was detected many times. CDR3 residues: CASSTGLAGGGTGELFF. In DNA form, the CDR3 reads TGTGCCAGCAGCACCGGACTAGCGGGAGGGGGAACCGGGGAGCTGTTTTTT. This sequence joins TRBV11-3 and TRBJ2-2, with 15 bases that match TRBD2. V gave up 5 bases and J gave up 5 bases; unmatched junction bases: 6. Germline V gene data show CDR1 as SGHNT and CDR2 as YENEEA. The CDR3 is made up of 17 amino acids. Drawing the rest from reference TRBV11-3 and TRBJ2-2, the complete variable domain is EAGVVQSPRYKIIEKKQPVAFWCNPISGHNTLYWYLQNLGQGPELLIRYENEEAVDDSQLPKDRFSAERLKGVDSTLKIQPAELGDSAVYLCASSTGLAGGGTGELFFGEGSRLTVL.

This rearrangement joins TRBV7-6 to TRBJ2-3, with 9 bases aligning to TRBD2. CDR1 is SGHVS, CDR2 FNYEAQ, per germline. After removal of 4 bases from V and 4 bases from J, the junction contained 9 bases not matched to a gene. This CDR3 contains 16 residues. CDR3 sequence reads: CASSSNSGSVPDTQYF. Here the CDR3 DNA reads TGTGCCAGCAGCTCCAATAGCGGGAGTGTTCCAGATACGCAGTATTTT.

This clone occurred a few times. This rearrangement joins TRBV12-3 or TRBV12-4 to TRBJ2-7, with 11 bases that match TRBD1. V lost 7 bases, J lost 6 bases, and 8 bases stayed unmatched. The length of the CDR3 is 14 residues. The CDR3 here is CASTLWDRGGEQYF. The CDR3, as DNA: TGTGCCAGCACCCTCTGGGACAGGGGGGGCGAGCAGTACTTC.

V is TRBV18 and J is TRBJ2-1; D unresolved. The germline V gene encodes CDR1 KGHSH and CDR2 LQKENI. The CDR3 sequence is 15 residues long. V was cut by 1 base and J by 2 bases, with 9 bases left in between. The CDR3 sequence is CASSPLGNTYNEQFF. The CDR3 DNA reads TGTGCCAGCTCACCACTGGGGAACACCTACAATGAGCAGTTCTTC.

At least ten counts were recorded for this clone. The V gene is TRBV9, the J gene TRBJ2-7, with 7 bases fitting TRBD2. The CDR3 consists of 14 residues. Germline CDR1 SGDLS, CDR2 YYNGEE. With V trimmed by 3 bases and J by 2 bases, 5 bases remained unmatched. The CDR3 here is CASSAEAGPYEQYF. The CDR3 DNA is TGTGCCAGCAGCGCCGAAGCGGGGCCCTACGAGCAGTACTTC. Filled out from reference TRBV9 and TRBJ2-7, the complete variable domain reads DSGVTQTPKHLITATGQRVTLRCSPRSGDLSVYWYQQSLDQGLQFLIQYYNGEERAKGNILERFSAQQFPDLHSELNLSSLELGDSALYFCASSAEAGPYEQYFGPGTRLTVT.

A word on this clone: Since a much larger clone is just one base distant, this may be a read error. The chain combines TRBV12-3 or TRBV12-4 with TRBJ1-2, with D maybe TRBD1 (6 bases). The CDR3 totals 15 residues. The CDR3 is CASSVTGGEGYDYTF. The DNA for the CDR3 is TGTGCCAGCAGTGTTACGGGGGGCGAAGGCTATGACTACACCTTC.

As to this clone: One junction end does not reproduce the germline sequence, and a read error may be involved. The chain carries TRBV20-1 and TRBJ2-7; D perhaps matches TRBD2 (6 bases). The CDR3 runs to 14 residues. In germline, CDR1 is DFQATT, CDR2 SNEGSKA (reference sequence). CDR3 in DNA: TGCAGTGCTATCCTACTAGCCGGCCCCTACGAGAAGTACTTC. This gives the protein CSAILLAGPYEKYF.

There are many counts of this clone. This chain joins TRBV20-1 and TRBJ2-1, with D maybe TRBD2 (5 bases). The ends were cut back, 6 bases at V and 0 bases at J, with 12 bases in the middle. The CDR3 is 14 amino acids. CDR1 is DFQATT, CDR2 SNEGSKA, per germline (reference sequence). The CDR3 loop is CSARDLASYNEQFF. As DNA, the CDR3 is TGCAGTGCCCGCGACCTAGCCTCCTACAATGAGCAGTTCTTC.

This clone was detected many times. The genes are TRBV29-1 and TRBJ1-5; D might be TRBD1 (5 bases). This CDR3 region has 13 residues. Trimming took off 5 bases at V and 0 bases at J, with 8 bases between the two ends. Germline CDR1 reads SQVTM; CDR2 reads ANQGSEA. This chain's CDR3 is CSVSGNSNQPQHF. The CDR3 DNA reads as TGCAGCGTTTCAGGGAATAGCAATCAGCCCCAGCATTTT.

This clone was seen at least ten times. V gene TRBV6-9 combines with J gene TRBJ2-5; 10 bases line up with TRBD2. Trimming took 2 bases from V and 5 from J; bases not matched to a gene: 8. Germline lookup yields CDR1 MNHGY and CDR2 SVAAGI. The CDR3 consists of 16 residues. The CDR3 nucleotides are TGTGCCAGCAGTTATAGCGGGGGGGGGAACACGGAGACCCAGTACTTC. Its protein product is CASSYSGGGNTETQYF.

The table lists this clone with many counts. The chain joins TRBV6-1 to TRBJ2-7, with 9 bases identical to TRBD2. The germline V gene encodes CDR1 MNHNS and CDR2 SASEGT. The V gene end was trimmed by 1 base and the J gene end by 2 bases; junction bases not matched to a gene: 3. This CDR3 contains 15 residues. Here the CDR3 DNA reads TGTGCCAGCAGTGAAGGCGGGGGGGTTCCCTACGAGCAGTACTTC. Its protein product is CASSEGGGVPYEQYF.

This chain joins TRBV18 and TRBJ1-2, with a possible D match to TRBD1 (6 bases). The CDR3 runs to 12 residues. Trimming removed 5 bases at V and 10 bases at J, with 14 bases between. The germline V gene encodes CDR1 KGHSH and CDR2 LQKENI. The CDR3: CASSENRDTYTF. In DNA form, the CDR3 reads TGTGCCAGCTCAGAGAACAGGGATACCTACACCTTC.

The chain joins TRBV28 to TRBJ2-5, with TRBD2 as a possible D gene (6 bases). CDR1 MDHEN and CDR2 SYDVKM come from the germline V gene. CDR3 size: 17 residues. V was shortened by 4 bases and J by 3 bases, with 21 bases between the two germline ends. CDR3 residues: CASSSLGWGREKETQYF. In DNA form, the CDR3 reads TGTGCCAGCAGTTCCCTAGGGTGGGGACGGGAGAAAGAGACCCAGTACTTC.

This chain joins TRBV6-1 and TRBJ1-6; no clear D. Germline V gene sequence: CDR1 MNHNS, CDR2 SASEGT. The CDR3 spans 15 residues. The ends were cut back, 3 bases at V and 7 bases at J, with 13 bases in the middle. The CDR3 here is CASSDLGIQNSPLHF. In DNA form, the CDR3 reads TGTGCCAGCAGTGATCTTGGCATCCAGAATTCACCCCTCCACTTT.

The sample holds many counts of this clone. The gene calls are TRBV12-3 or TRBV12-4 and TRBJ2-5, with TRBD1 matching 8 bases. This CDR3 spans 17 amino acids. Losses at the gene ends were 5 bases for V and 4 bases for J; bases not matched to a gene: 15. CDR3 DNA sequence: TGTGCCAGCAGTCGAAAAATCTGGACAGGGAATTTAGAGACCCAGTACTTC. Encoded protein: CASSRKIWTGNLETQYF.

This clone has just a few counts. The V gene is TRBV27, the J gene TRBJ2-3; D unclear. From germline, CDR1 is MNHEY and CDR2 SMNVEV (reference sequence). The CDR3 has 12 residues. V was cut by 5 bases and J by 2 bases, with 5 bases left in between. This CDR3 is CASSHHTDTQYF. In nucleotides, the CDR3 is TGTGCCAGCAGTCACCACACAGATACGCAGTATTTT.

The chain employs TRBV20-1 and TRBJ2-7; D call uncertain. Per germline, CDR1 DFQATT and CDR2 SNEGSKA (reference sequence). The V end was cut by 3 bases, the J end by 3 bases, with 12 bases between. This CDR3 spans 13 amino acids. In nucleotides, the CDR3 is TGCAGTGCTAGGGGCTTAACGGACTACGAGCAGTACTTC. Protein sequence: CSARGLTDYEQYF.

The table lists this clone with a few counts. Given a much more abundant clone one base away, this may be a read error. The CDR3 DNA follows: TGCAGTGCTAGAAACAGGGACTATGGCTACGCCTTC. It specifies CSARNRDYGYAF. V is TRBV20-1 and J is TRBJ1-2; D may be TRBD1 (6 bases). Germline CDR1 is DFQATT and CDR2 is SNEGSKA (reference sequence). The CDR3 runs to 12 residues.

This clone was seen more than once but under ten times. This chain connects TRBV15 to TRBJ1-5; D is unresolved. The germline V gene encodes CDR1 LNHNV and CDR2 YYDKDF (reference sequence). Trimming shortened V by 0 bases and J by 4 bases, and 7 bases separated the two germline ends. This CDR3 is 14 amino acids long. CDR3 nucleotide sequence: TGTGCCACCAGCAGAGATCCGGAAAATCAGCCCCAGCATTTT. Translation gives CATSRDPENQPQHF. Together with reference TRBV15 and TRBJ1-5, the CDR3 gives the full variable domain: DAMVIQNPRYQVTQFGKPVTLSCSQTLNHNVMYWYQQKSSQAPKLLFHYYDKDFNNEADTPDNFQSRRPNTSFCFLDIRSPGLGDTAMYLCATSRDPENQPQHFGDGTRLSIL.

This clone has at least ten counts. The chain couples TRBV4-1 to TRBJ1-1; D perhaps matches TRBD1 (5 bases). CDR1 is MGHRA, CDR2 YSYEKL, per germline. Trimming cost V 1 base and J 1 base, with 10 bases left between them. The CDR3 runs to 15 residues. CDR3 DNA sequence: TGCGCCAGCAGCCAAGGCAGGGCCCAGAACACTGAAGCTTTCTTT. As protein: CASSQGRAQNTEAFF.

In regard to this clone: At one end the junction does not follow the germline gene, possibly because of a read error. The chain carries TRBV5-1 and TRBJ2-5; the match to TRBD2 covers 9 bases. CDR1 and CDR2 (germline): SGHRS, YFSETQ. The CDR3 totals 15 residues. Here the CDR3 DNA reads TGCCCCAGCATCGATCACAGTGGACTAGCGGAGACCCAGTACTTC. Its translation is CPSIDHSGLAETQYF.

This clone has at least ten counts. The V and J genes are TRBV11-1 and TRBJ1-1; TRBD1 might be the D (6 bases). The germline V gene encodes CDR1 SGHAT and CDR2 FQDESV (reference sequence). Trimming shortened V by 7 bases and J by 0 bases, and 18 bases separated the two germline ends. The CDR3 spans 16 residues. CDR3 DNA: TGTGCCAGCAACCCAATTGGACAGAGAATGAACACTGAAGCTTTCTTT. It yields the protein CASNPIGQRMNTEAFF.

This clone was seen repeatedly, ten times or more. As DNA, the CDR3 is TGTGCCAGCAGCCAAATATCGAGGTCCACAGATACGCAGTATTTT. Its translation: CASSQISRSTDTQYF. The chain uses TRBV3-1 and TRBJ2-3; D remains ambiguous. The CDR3 loop spans 15 amino acids. V lost 2 bases, J lost 2 bases, and 11 bases lay in between. Germline V gives CDR1 LGHDT, CDR2 YNNKEL (reference sequence).

This clone was recorded at least ten times. V and J are TRBV7-6 and TRBJ2-7, with TRBD2 matching over 9 bases. This CDR3 is 17 amino acids long. Germline CDR1 reads SGHVS; CDR2 reads FNYEAQ. V was clipped by 4 bases and J by 0 bases; unmatched bases: 10. CDR3 protein: CASSSREASGDSYEQYF. The CDR3 DNA follows: TGTGCCAGCAGCTCACGCGAGGCTAGCGGGGACTCCTACGAGCAGTACTTC.

This clone was recorded at least ten times. The chain is built from TRBV9 and TRBJ2-7, with 11 bases identical to TRBD2. The CDR3 runs to 16 residues. J was trimmed by 2 bases and V by 1 base; bases with no gene match: 5. Germline loops: CDR1 SGDLS, CDR2 YYNGEE. The CDR3 region is CASSVTGLAVPYEQYF. The CDR3 DNA sequence: TGTGCCAGCAGCGTAACGGGACTAGCGGTTCCCTACGAGCAGTACTTC.